Listed below are T cell receptor beta chains from one sample, sequenced in a study of CD8 T cells in Susac syndrome. TCRdb called the immunoSEQ multiplex PCR reads again in MiXCR, with one record for every CDR3 protein. The sample has 150,000 to 200,000 distinct CDR3 sequences, approximately 96% seen once. The sequenced material came from CD4+ T cells from PBMCs. The receptors derive from a human donor in good health. The CDR3 runs from the conserved cysteine through the conserved F or W. D genes are given only for firm matches.

v_gene	d_gene	j_gene	CDR3aa	CDR3nt
TRBV20-1	.	TRBJ1-5	CSALGIVEGGNQPQHF	TGCAGTGCTTTGGGAATAGTCGAGGGAGGCAATCAGCCCCAGCATTTT
TRBV15	.	TRBJ2-5	CATSWRGRQQETQYF	TGTGCCACCAGCTGGCGGGGGCGGCAGCAAGAGACCCAGTACTTC
TRBV5-1	TRBD1	TRBJ1-1	CASSAQGLSAEAFF	TGCGCCAGCAGCGCACAGGGGCTTAGCGCTGAAGCTTTCTTT
TRBV6-5	TRBD1	TRBJ1-2	CATSTGGTLNYGYTF	TGTGCCACCTCTACAGGGGGGACCCTTAACTATGGCTACACCTTC
TRBV3-1	.	TRBJ1-1	CASSQDGAVTEAFF	TGTGCCAGCAGCCAAGACGGGGCGGTGACTGAAGCTTTCTTT
TRBV28	.	TRBJ1-2	CASTSGTLRFYGYTF	TGTGCCAGCACTTCAGGGACACTACGTTTCTATGGCTACACCTTC
TRBV20-1	.	TRBJ1-1	CSAREDTEAFF	TGCAGTGCTAGAGAGGACACTGAAGCTTTCTTT
TRBV6-5	TRBD2	TRBJ2-3	CASSYSMASGGVTDTQYF	TGTGCCAGCAGTTACTCGATGGCTAGCGGGGGCGTCACAGATACGCAGTATTTT
TRBV3-1	.	TRBJ2-7	CASSQRQGYYEQYF	TGTGCCAGCAGCCAGAGGCAGGGCTACTACGAGCAGTACTTC
TRBV10-3	.	TRBJ1-5	CAISESVLRNQPQHF	TGTGCCATCAGTGAGTCAGTCCTTAGGAATCAGCCCCAGCATTTT
TRBV14	.	TRBJ2-7	CASSQLWGADLQQYF	TGTGCCAGCAGCCAATTGTGGGGGGCGGATCTCCAGCAGTACTTC
TRBV29-1	.	TRBJ2-1	CSVERNNEQFF	TGCAGCGTTGAGCGGAACAATGAGCAGTTCTTC
TRBV7-2	.	TRBJ2-7	CASSSPAGSSYEQYF	TGTGCCAGCAGCTCCCCCGCTGGGAGCTCCTACGAGCAGTACTTC